This section outlines one TCR beta chain sequence together with its context. Its antigen is unknown. Vbeta (60) and Jbeta (13) primers were used in the PCR. Generated by immunoSEQ multiplex PCR, the TCRdb table keeps only in-frame clones and is missing some. The data show 95,000 to 150,000 clones, roughly 80% seen once. This record comes from a study of cytomegalovirus exposure and HLA in healthy donors. Whole-study context: For the approximately 400 genotyped donors, 75% to 90% fell within the Caucasian-associated ancestry cluster. Whole-study findings and limits: As was reported, the classifier diagnosed cytomegalovirus status with high specificity and sensitivity.

CDR1 LNHNV and CDR2 YYDKDF come from the germline V gene (reference sequence). This CDR3 spans 12 amino acids. V lost 1 base and J lost 6, with 6 bases in between. This receptor was identified in a young man in good health and CMV-seronegative. Sequenced material: PBMCs. This sequence joins TRBV15 and TRBJ1-2; TRBD1 is a possible D gene (5 bases). In nucleotides, the CDR3 is TGTGCCACCAGCAGAGGGGGGGATGGCTACACCTTC. It codes for CATSRGGDGYTF.